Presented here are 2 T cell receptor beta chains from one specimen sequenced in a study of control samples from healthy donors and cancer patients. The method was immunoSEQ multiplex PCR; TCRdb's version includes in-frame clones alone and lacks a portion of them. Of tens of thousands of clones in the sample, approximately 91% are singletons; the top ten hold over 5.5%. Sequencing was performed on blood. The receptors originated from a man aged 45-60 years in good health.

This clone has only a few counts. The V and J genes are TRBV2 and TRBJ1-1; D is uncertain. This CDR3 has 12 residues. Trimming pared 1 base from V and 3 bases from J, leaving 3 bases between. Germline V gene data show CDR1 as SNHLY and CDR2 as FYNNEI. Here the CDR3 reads CASSEVYTEAFF. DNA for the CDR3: TGTGCCAGCAGTGAAGTGTACACTGAAGCTTTCTTT.

The CDR3 is CASRYRQWINNEQFF. The CDR3 region has the DNA TGTGCCAGCAGGTATCGACAGTGGATCAACAATGAGCAGTTCTTC. The chain couples TRBV6-5 to TRBJ2-1, with D tentatively TRBD1 (5 bases). Trimming left V 6 bases short and J 5 bases short, with 17 bases between. The CDR3 length is 15 residues. The germline V gene has CDR1 MNHEY and CDR2 SVGAGI.